Described below is a single T cell receptor (beta chain) sequence and its context. Its antigen remains unidentified. The data were taken from a study of cytomegalovirus exposure and HLA in healthy donors. Study-wide results and limits: Associated with cytomegalovirus, according to the listing, were 170 or so TCR beta chains. In vitro data verified a few CMV-associated chains as specific for CMV antigens. Subsequent analysis showed first-cohort TCR clusters tending to co-occur in 120 validation repertoires.

V shed 4 bases, J shed 5 bases, and the junction held 8 bases outside the gene matches. Germline CDR1 is GTSNPN and CDR2 is SVGIG (reference sequence). CDR3 length: 15 amino acids. The validation cohort, a group of more than 100 subjects, included the donors and was separate from the roughly 720-subject first cohort. Assay: immunoSEQ multiplex PCR; the TCRdb copy retains only in-frame clones and omits some. The repertoire holds some 140,000 clones, with 70% to 90% as singletons. This TCR was sampled from a man aged 18 to 30 in good health and CMV-seropositive. The sequencing input was PBMCs. This chain connects TRBV30 to TRBJ2-2; TRBD1 agrees at 9 bases. The chain's CDR3 is CAWTTGGAETGELFF. CDR3 nucleotide sequence: TGTGCCTGGACTACAGGGGGCGCAGAGACCGGGGAGCTGTTTTTT.